These 28 T cell receptor beta chains share one sample of origin, sequenced in a study of quantifying T cell responses using KT2 cells. Overall study: cDNA was made from DNase-treated RNA using alpha and beta constant primers.

A single-stranded UMI oligo with SP2 sequence was ligated to cDNA 3' ends. An equimolar mix of RC1.1 and RC1.2 primed the beta chain across TRBC1 and TRBC2. TCRdb re-derived calls from the UMI-ligation and nested PCR reads in MiXCR, one entry per CDR3 protein. The sample lists 40,000 to 60,000 distinct CDR3 sequences; around a tenth were seen once. Material: PBMCs spiked with cells of the T cell clone KT2. These receptors originate from a human donor.

The rearrangement uses TRBV6-1 and TRBJ2-7; no clear D. V was shortened by 7 bases and J by 3 bases, with 13 bases between the two germline ends. CDR1 MNHNS and CDR2 SASEGT come from the germline V gene. The CDR3 is 13 amino acids. CDR3 loop: CASTLSLNYEQYF. The CDR3 bases are TGTGCCAGCACTCTGTCCCTAAACTACGAGCAGTACTTC.

This clonotype was counted many times. This sequence joins TRBV20-1 and TRBJ2-1; TRBD1 or TRBD2 may be the D gene (5 bases each). The CDR3 is 14 residues long. V was shortened by 5 bases and J by 8 bases, with 19 bases between the two germline ends. Germline lookup yields CDR1 DFQATT and CDR2 SNEGSKA (reference sequence). CDR3 protein: CSARRGNNHDEQFF. The CDR3 bases are TGCAGTGCTCGCCGGGGCAACAACCACGATGAGCAGTTCTTC.

This clonotype has ten or more counts. The rearrangement joins TRBV20-1 to TRBJ2-4, with a possible D match to TRBD1 (6 bases). The CDR3 extends over 15 amino acids. CDR1 is DFQATT, CDR2 SNEGSKA, per germline (reference sequence). The ends were cut back, 6 bases at V and 6 bases at J, with 21 bases in the middle. CDR3 sequence: CSATSRRQALNIQYF. CDR3 nucleotide sequence: TGCAGTGCCACCTCTCGCCGACAGGCCTTAAACATTCAGTACTTC.

V usage is TRBV7-2 and J usage is TRBJ2-7, with TRBD1 matching over 8 bases. The CDR3 runs 15 residues. V lost 4 bases, J lost 3 bases, and 8 bases stayed unmatched. In germline, CDR1 is SGHTA, CDR2 FQGNSA. The CDR3 protein is CASSSETGVIYEQYF. The DNA for the CDR3 is TGTGCCAGCAGCTCAGAGACAGGGGTGATCTACGAGCAGTACTTC.

V usage is TRBV27 and J usage is TRBJ1-5; TRBD1 might be the D (6 bases). Germline V gene sequence: CDR1 MNHEY, CDR2 SMNVEV (reference sequence). The V and J ends lost 5 bases and 6 bases respectively, with 20 bases between them. The CDR3 sequence is 16 residues long. CDR3 DNA sequence: TGTGCCAGCAGTCCCTCCTTCAGCAGGGGTGTTCAGCCCCAGCATTTT. Amino acid sequence: CASSPSFSRGVQPQHF.

This chain uses TRBV12-3 or TRBV12-4 with TRBJ1-6; 9 nucleotides align to TRBD1. The V segment lost 5 bases and the J segment 9 bases; nucleotides outside the gene matches: 8. The CDR3 totals 15 residues. DNA of the CDR3: TGTGCCAGCAGTCCACAGGGGGCGCGGAGTTCACCCCTCCACTTT. It encodes CASSPQGARSSPLHF.

In its sample, this clonotype was seen a few times. The chain links TRBV7-9 to TRBJ2-1; 11 positions match TRBD2. CDR1 and CDR2 (germline): SEHNR, FQNEAQ (reference sequence). The CDR3 covers 18 residues. The V segment lost 0 bases and the J segment 4 bases; nucleotides outside the gene matches: 8. The CDR3 sequence is CASSLAPAGLAAYNEQFF. DNA for the CDR3: TGTGCCAGCAGCTTAGCGCCGGCGGGACTAGCGGCTTACAATGAGCAGTTCTTC.

This clonotype was detected only a few times. The chain employs TRBV24-1 and TRBJ2-1; a possible D gene is TRBD2 (5 bases). This CDR3 has 15 amino acids. From germline, CDR1 is KGHDR and CDR2 SFDVKD. Trimming left V 0 bases short and J 5 bases short, with 10 bases between. The CDR3: CATSDLWGDNNEQFF. The CDR3 region has the DNA TGTGCCACCAGTGATTTGTGGGGAGATAACAATGAGCAGTTCTTC.

This clonotype has ten or more counts. This chain links TRBV28 with TRBJ2-7, with 9 bases fitting TRBD2. The CDR3 runs 15 residues. V was clipped by 5 bases and J by 2 bases; unmatched bases: 7. CDR1 is MDHEN, CDR2 SYDVKM, per germline. This chain's CDR3 is CASSRASGGTYEQYF. CDR3 bases: TGTGCCAGCAGTCGAGCCAGCGGGGGGACCTACGAGCAGTACTTC.

This clonotype has a count of ten or more. This chain links TRBV4-3 with TRBJ1-4; no firm D call. This CDR3 comprises 16 residues. Trimming removed 0 bases from V and 0 bases from J, with 8 bases in between. Germline V gene data show CDR1 as LGHNA and CDR2 as YSLEER. The CDR3 bases are TGCGCCAGCAGCCAAGAGTGGAGGCCAACTAATGAAAAACTGTTTTTT. Its protein product is CASSQEWRPTNEKLFF.

This clonotype was counted a few times. This CDR3 is CASSQGAGQSYEQYF. CDR3 coding DNA: TGTGCCAGCAGCCAAGGGGCGGGACAGTCCTACGAGCAGTACTTC. J is TRBJ2-7 and V is TRBV3-1; D may be TRBD1 (7 bases). The V gene's germline CDR1 is LGHDT and CDR2 YNNKEL (reference sequence). V was shortened by 1 base and J by 1 base, with 11 bases between the two germline ends. The CDR3 runs 15 residues.

The sample holds a few counts of this clonotype. The chain uses TRBV29-1 and TRBJ2-1, with 12 bases identical to TRBD2. Germline lookup yields CDR1 SQVTM and CDR2 ANQGSEA. This CDR3 has 14 amino acids. V lost 4 bases and J lost 9; bases outside the gene matches: 7. The CDR3 reads CSVGQLAGGGEQFF. For the CDR3, the DNA is TGCAGCGTTGGGCAGCTAGCGGGAGGGGGTGAGCAGTTCTTC.

This chain links TRBV7-2 with TRBJ2-6; D remains ambiguous. V shed 5 bases and J shed 2 bases, with 13 bases lying between them. This CDR3 spans 16 amino acids. Germline V lookup: CDR1 SGHTA, CDR2 FQGNSA. CDR3 nucleotides: TGTGCCAGCAGCCCCCGAGTAGCTACTGGGGCCAACGTCCTGACTTTC. Protein: CASSPRVATGANVLTF.

The genes are TRBV24-1 and TRBJ2-1; weak D call: TRBD2 (5 bases). V lost 5 bases and J lost 2, with 9 bases in between. The CDR3 covers 14 residues. Per germline, CDR1 KGHDR and CDR2 SFDVKD. The CDR3, as DNA: TGTGCCACCAGTGGCGCCGGGACCTACAATGAGCAGTTCTTC. This codes for CATSGAGTYNEQFF.

This clonotype was counted a few times. The V call is TRBV7-2, the J call TRBJ1-6; D remains unclear. CDR3 length: 14 residues. Germline V gene sequence: CDR1 SGHTA, CDR2 FQGNSA. The V end lost 5 bases, the J end lost 7 bases, and 12 bases lay between the germline ends. CDR3 sequence: CASSVQRGNSPLHF. The CDR3 DNA is TGTGCCAGCAGCGTACAACGGGGAAATTCACCCCTCCACTTT.

In its sample, this clonotype was seen a few times. This chain connects TRBV3-1 to TRBJ2-1, with D possibly TRBD2 on 7 matching bases. The germline V gene encodes CDR1 LGHDT and CDR2 YNNKEL (reference sequence). The CDR3 runs to 15 residues. V was clipped by 3 bases and J by 8 bases, with 17 bases between them. CDR3 region: CASSQSRDGGHEQFF. DNA of the CDR3: TGTGCCAGCAGCCAGTCCCGGGACGGGGGGCATGAGCAGTTCTTC.

The chain recombines TRBV3-1 with TRBJ1-5; D not resolved. Germline V gene sequence: CDR1 LGHDT, CDR2 YNNKEL (reference sequence). This CDR3 is 16 amino acids long. V lost 0 bases, J lost 3 bases, and 12 bases lay in between. In DNA, the CDR3 is TGTGCCAGCAGCCAAGATAATGGCGGGTACAATCAGCCCCAGCATTTT. Its translation is CASSQDNGGYNQPQHF. Variable domain in full (rest from reference TRBV3-1 and TRBJ1-5): DTAVSQTPKYLVTQMGNDKSIKCEQNLGHDTMYWYKQDSKKFLKIMFSYNNKELIINETVPNRFSPKSPDKAHLNLHINSLELGDSAVYFCASSQDNGGYNQPQHFGDGTRLSIL.

The table lists this clonotype with many counts. The chain joins TRBV12-3 or TRBV12-4 to TRBJ2-3; 11 nucleotides match TRBD1. This CDR3 spans 17 amino acids. The V segment lost 4 bases and the J segment 6 bases; nucleotides outside the gene matches: 12. CDR3 DNA sequence: TGTGCCAGCAGTTCCCCGGGACAGGGGGTACTGTCTGATACGCAGTATTTT. Its protein is CASSSPGQGVLSDTQYF.

This clonotype was recorded at least ten times. This sequence joins TRBV27 and TRBJ1-1; 8 bases are shared with TRBD1. CDR3 size: 15 residues. After removal of 3 bases from V and 4 bases from J, the junction contained 7 bases not matched to a gene. Germline CDR1 reads MNHEY; CDR2 reads SMNVEV (reference sequence). This chain's CDR3 is CASSFRGLRSTEAFF. DNA for the CDR3: TGTGCCAGCAGTTTCAGGGGGCTTAGGTCCACTGAAGCTTTCTTT.

This clonotype has just a few counts. The chain recombines TRBV7-2 with TRBJ2-3; TRBD2 matches 10 bases. V gave up 5 bases and J gave up 1 base; unmatched junction bases: 15. The CDR3 consists of 19 residues. Germline V lookup: CDR1 SGHTA, CDR2 FQGNSA. The CDR3 nucleotides read TGTGCCAGCAGCGACCATAGCGGGGGGCCCTGGGCGGGCACAGATACGCAGTATTTT. As protein: CASSDHSGGPWAGTDTQYF.

The chain links TRBV5-1 to TRBJ1-4; no clear D gene. Germline V gives CDR1 SGHRS, CDR2 YFSETQ. The V end was cut by 2 bases, the J end by 0 bases, with 11 bases between. This CDR3 is 16 amino acids long. CDR3 DNA sequence: TGCGCCAGCAGCTTCGCGCAGCAGCCAACTAATGAAAAACTGTTTTTT. Translated, it gives CASSFAQQPTNEKLFF.

The rearrangement links TRBV5-1 to TRBJ2-5; D may correspond to TRBD1 or TRBD2 (5 bases each). The CDR3 is made up of 14 amino acids. Trimming stripped 2 bases from V and 1 base from J, with 9 bases between. Germline V gives CDR1 SGHRS, CDR2 YFSETQ. Here the CDR3 DNA reads TGCGCCAGCAGCTTATCAGGGACCCAAGAGACCCAGTACTTC. It yields the protein CASSLSGTQETQYF.

The rearrangement links TRBV29-1 to TRBJ1-1; D unclear. CDR3 length equals 11 residues. Germline V gene sequence: CDR1 SQVTM, CDR2 ANQGSEA. The V and J ends lost 7 bases and 4 bases respectively, with 10 bases between them. CDR3 sequence reads: CSGSWGTEAFF. DNA of the CDR3: TGCAGCGGGTCGTGGGGCACTGAAGCTTTCTTT.

This clonotype occurred a few times. CDR3: CAGPAGRQETQYF. CDR3 in DNA: TGTGCCGGCCCCGCCGGGCGCCAAGAGACCCAGTACTTC. This chain uses TRBV10-3 with TRBJ2-5; D not certain. The CDR3 loop spans 13 amino acids. Germline values: CDR1 ENHRY, CDR2 SYGVKD. The V gene lost 11 bases and the J gene lost 1 base, with 14 bases spanning the gap.

J is TRBJ1-4 and V is TRBV9; D unresolved. The V gene's germline CDR1 is SGDLS and CDR2 YYNGEE. This CDR3 spans 15 amino acids. The germline V and J ends were trimmed by 0 bases and 8 bases, with 14 bases remaining between them. The CDR3 DNA follows: TGTGCCAGCAGCGTAGGTGCCAGCCTATCAGAAAAACTGTTTTTT. Translating it yields CASSVGASLSEKLFF.

V is TRBV2 and J is TRBJ1-1; no reliable D call. The CDR3 length is 14 residues. With 6 bases removed from V and 0 bases from J, the gap between germline ends came to 11 bases. Germline V CDR1 and CDR2: SNHLY, FYNNEI. The DNA for the CDR3 is TGTGCCAGCAGAGCAGGACGGTTGAACACTGAAGCTTTCTTT. Amino acid sequence: CASRAGRLNTEAFF.

This clonotype has at least ten counts. This chain connects TRBV6-5 to TRBJ2-7, with TRBD2 matching over 8 bases. The CDR3 extends over 15 amino acids. V shed 6 bases and J 4 bases; nucleotides not matched to a gene: 11. CDR1 is MNHEY, CDR2 SVGAGI, per germline. The CDR3 nucleotides are TGTGCCAGCAGCCTTGGGCCTAGCGGGCGATACGAGCAGTACTTC. Translated: CASSLGPSGRYEQYF.

V gene TRBV18 combines with J gene TRBJ2-5; D ambiguous. Germline V gene lookup returns CDR1 KGHSH and CDR2 LQKENI. V was trimmed by 2 bases and J by 0 bases, leaving 4 bases between them. CDR3 length: 13 amino acids. In DNA, the CDR3 is TGTGCCAGCTCACCAGAGGACCAAGAGACCCAGTACTTC. Translation: CASSPEDQETQYF.